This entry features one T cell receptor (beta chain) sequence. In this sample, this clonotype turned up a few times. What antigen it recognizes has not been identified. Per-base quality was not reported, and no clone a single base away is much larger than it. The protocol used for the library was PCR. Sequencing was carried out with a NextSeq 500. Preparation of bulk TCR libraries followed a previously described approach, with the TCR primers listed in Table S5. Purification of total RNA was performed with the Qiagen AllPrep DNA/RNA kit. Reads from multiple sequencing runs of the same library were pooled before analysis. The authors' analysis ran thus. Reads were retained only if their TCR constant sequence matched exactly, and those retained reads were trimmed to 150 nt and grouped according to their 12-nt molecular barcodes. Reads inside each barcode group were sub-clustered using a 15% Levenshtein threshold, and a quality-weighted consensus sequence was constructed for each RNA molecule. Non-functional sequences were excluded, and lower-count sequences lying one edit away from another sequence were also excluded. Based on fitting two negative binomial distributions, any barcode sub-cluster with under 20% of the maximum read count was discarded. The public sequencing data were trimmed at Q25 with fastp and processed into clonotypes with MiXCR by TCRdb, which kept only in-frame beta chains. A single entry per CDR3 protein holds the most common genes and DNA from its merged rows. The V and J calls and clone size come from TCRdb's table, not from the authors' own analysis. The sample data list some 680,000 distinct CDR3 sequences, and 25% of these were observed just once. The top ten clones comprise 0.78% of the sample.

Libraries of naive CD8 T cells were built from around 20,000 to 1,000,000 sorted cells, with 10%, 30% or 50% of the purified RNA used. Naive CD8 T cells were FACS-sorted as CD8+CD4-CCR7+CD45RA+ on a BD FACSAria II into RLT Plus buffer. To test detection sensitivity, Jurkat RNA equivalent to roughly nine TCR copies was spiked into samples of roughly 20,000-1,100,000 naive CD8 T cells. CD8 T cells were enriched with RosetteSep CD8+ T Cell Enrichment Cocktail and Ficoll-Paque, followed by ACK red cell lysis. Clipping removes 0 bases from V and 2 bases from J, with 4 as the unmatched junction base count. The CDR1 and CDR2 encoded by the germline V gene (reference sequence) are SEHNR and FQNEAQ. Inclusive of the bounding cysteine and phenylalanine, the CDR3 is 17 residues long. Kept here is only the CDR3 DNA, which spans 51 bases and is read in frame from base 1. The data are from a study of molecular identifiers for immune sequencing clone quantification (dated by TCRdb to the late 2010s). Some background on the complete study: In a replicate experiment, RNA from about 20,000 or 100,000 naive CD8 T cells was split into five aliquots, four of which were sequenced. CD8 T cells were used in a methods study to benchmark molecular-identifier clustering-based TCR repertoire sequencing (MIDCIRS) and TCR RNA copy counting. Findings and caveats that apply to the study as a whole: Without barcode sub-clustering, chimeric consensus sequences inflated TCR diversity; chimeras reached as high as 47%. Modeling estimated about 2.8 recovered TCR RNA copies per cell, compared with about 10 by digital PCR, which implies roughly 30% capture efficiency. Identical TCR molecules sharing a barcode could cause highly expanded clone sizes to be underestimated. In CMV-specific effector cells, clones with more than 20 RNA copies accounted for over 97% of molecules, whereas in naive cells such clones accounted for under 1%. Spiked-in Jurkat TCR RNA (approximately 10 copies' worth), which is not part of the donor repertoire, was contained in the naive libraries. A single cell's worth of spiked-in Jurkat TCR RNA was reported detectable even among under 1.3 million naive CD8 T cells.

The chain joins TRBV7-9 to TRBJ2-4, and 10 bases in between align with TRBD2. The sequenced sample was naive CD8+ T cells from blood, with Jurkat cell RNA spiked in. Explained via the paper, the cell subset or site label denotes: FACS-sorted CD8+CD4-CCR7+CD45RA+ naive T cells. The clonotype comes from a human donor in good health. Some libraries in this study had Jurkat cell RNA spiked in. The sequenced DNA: TGTGCCAGCAGCTTAGCGGCTAGCGGGGGCCCCAAAAACATTCAGTACTTC. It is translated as CASSLAASGGPKNIQYF.